The TCR beta chain under discussion was sequenced for a study of shared clonotypes between healthy human individuals. Study-wide results and limits: Specimens sampled were limited to blood, with tissue repertoires likely differing.

In the original analysis: ImmunoSEQ sequences covered only the junction and lacked quality scores; filtering therefore differed. Sequenced by immunoSEQ multiplex PCR; TCRdb stores in-frame clones only, minus some. For V, J and clone size, that table is used; D and trimming come from the DNA. The data show about 330,000 clones, less than 85% seen once. Concerning this clone: What it recognizes is unknown.

The TCR comes from a man younger than 40 in good health. Material: memory CD4+ T cells sorted from blood. Stated subset: CD45RA-negative fraction.

The CDR3 spells CASSQEWGDSGYTF. As DNA, the CDR3 is TGCGCCAGCAGCCAAGAGTGGGGGGACTCTGGCTACACCTTC. The rearrangement joins TRBV4-1 to TRBJ1-2; perhaps TRBD1 as D (5 bases). CDR3 size: 14 residues. Germline values: CDR1 MGHRA, CDR2 YSYEKL. Trimming took 0 bases from V and 7 from J, leaving 12 bases between them.